These T cell receptor beta chains were read from a single sample in a study of identical twins' blood T cells. Each CDR3 protein gets one entry after TCRdb re-called the 5' RACE reads with MiXCR. The sample yields fewer than 450,000 distinct CDR3 sequences, about 28% seen once. Sequencing was performed on PBMCs. The origin of the receptors is a woman between 18 and 55 years old in good health. Each CDR3 is given with its conserved first and last residue. A D gene is named only where the DNA matches it firmly. Some rows have no size entry. The others give once, few or many, or a class for an expanded clone.

length	D	size	V	J	DNA	CDR3
16	.	.	TRBV10-3	TRBJ1-5	TGTGCCATCAGTGAAATGGCTCCTAGTAGCAATCATCCCCAGCATTTT	CAISEMAPSSNHPQHF
14	TRBD1	once	TRBV5-1	TRBJ1-1	TGCGCCAGCAGCTGGACAGGGGTGAGCACTGAAGCTTTCTTT	CASSWTGVSTEAFF
16	.	.	TRBV4-1	TRBJ1-1	TGCGCCAGCAGCCAAGTAGGTTCAGGGTGGTACACTGAAGCTTTCTTT	CASSQVGSGWYTEAFF
16	TRBD1	few	TRBV20-1	TRBJ1-4	TGCAGTGCTCTTGACCCCAGACAGGGGAATAATGAAAAACTGTTTTTT	CSALDPRQGNNEKLFF
15	.	few	TRBV10-3	TRBJ1-3	TGTGCCATCAGTGGAGGGGGGATCTCTGGAAACACCATATATTTT	CAISGGGISGNTIYF
14	.	.	TRBV2	TRBJ2-7	TGTGCCAGGTCTACCAGGACAGAGTCCTACGAGCAGTACTTC	CARSTRTESYEQYF
14	.	few	TRBV6-5	TRBJ2-1	TGTGCCAGCAGTTACTCTCCTAGCATCAATGAGCAGTTCTTC	CASSYSPSINEQFF
14	.	.	TRBV18	TRBJ2-3	TGTGCCAGCTCCCAGGCTTGGTTCACAGATACGCAGTATTTT	CASSQAWFTDTQYF
13	.	.	TRBV2	TRBJ1-3	TGTGCCAGCAGACGGGACTCTGGAAACACCATATATTTT	CASRRDSGNTIYF
16	TRBD1	many	TRBV29-1	TRBJ2-3	TGCAGCGTTTATGACAGGGGTCCCTACCCCACAGATACGCAGTATTTT	CSVYDRGPYPTDTQYF
14	.	.	TRBV10-3	TRBJ2-1	TGTGCCATCAGTGAGGTGCTAGCCTACAATGAGCAGTTCTTC	CAISEVLAYNEQFF
12	.	once	TRBV6-1	TRBJ2-1	TGTGCCGGCAGTGAAGCGCACAATGAGCAGTTCTTC	CAGSEAHNEQFF
14	.	few	TRBV13	TRBJ1-3	TGTGCCAGCAGCCAACGGACTCAGGGGAACACCATATATTTT	CASSQRTQGNTIYF
15	.	few	TRBV6-1	TRBJ1-4	TGTGCCAGCAGTGAACACCCAGGGGAAATTGAAAAACTGTTTTTT	CASSEHPGEIEKLFF
14	TRBD1	.	TRBV20-1	TRBJ1-1	TGCAGTGCTAGAGAAGGGACAGTGAACACTGAAGCTTTCTTT	CSAREGTVNTEAFF
12	.	few	TRBV27	TRBJ1-4	TGTGCCAGCAGCCCCTTGGGAGAAAAACTGTTTTTT	CASSPLGEKLFF
15	.	.	TRBV4-2	TRBJ1-6	TGTGCCAGCAGCCAAGCGGGAAGGGACAATTCACCCCTCCACTTT	CASSQAGRDNSPLHF
15	.	.	TRBV7-9	TRBJ2-5	TGTGCCAGCAGCTCGAATTCCGGGAACCAAGAGACCCAGTACTTC	CASSSNSGNQETQYF
13	.	many	TRBV12-3/TRBV12-4	TRBJ1-2	TGTGCCAGCAGTCCTCCGGTTCTTTATGGCTACACCTTC	CASSPPVLYGYTF
16	TRBD1	.	TRBV6-6	TRBJ1-1	TGTGCCAGCAGAACGGACAGGGTTTGGGTGAGCACTGAATCTTTCTTT	CASRTDRVWVSTESFF
14	.	.	TRBV19	TRBJ2-1	TGTGCCAGTAGTATAGATTGGGGGGCTATTGAGCAGTTCTTC	CASSIDWGAIEQFF
14	TRBD2	few	TRBV20-1	TRBJ2-1	TGCAGTGCTGCGACTAGCGGGGGCTACAATGAGCAGTTCTTC	CSAATSGGYNEQFF
12	.	few	TRBV12-3/TRBV12-4	TRBJ1-3	TGTGCCAGCAGTTTCCGGACAAACACCATATATTTT	CASSFRTNTIYF
13	.	.	TRBV29-1	TRBJ1-2	TGCAGCGTCTCATTAGGGGGGGCTCGGGGCTACACCTTC	CSVSLGGARGYTF
12	TRBD2	.	TRBV10-3	TRBJ2-3	TGTGCCATCGGTACTAGCGTTGATACGCAGTATTTT	CAIGTSVDTQYF
12	.	.	TRBV7-9	TRBJ1-3	TGTGCCAGCCTCGGACGAAAGAACACCATATATTTT	CASLGRKNTIYF
12	.	.	TRBV20-1	TRBJ1-2	TGCAGTGCCGGTCGGGAAAGTAAGGGCTACACCTTC	CSAGRESKGYTF
16	.	few	TRBV5-1	TRBJ2-2	TGCGCCAGCAGCTTGGATCCAGGACGAGGGACCGGGGAGCTGTTTTTT	CASSLDPGRGTGELFF
15	.	many	TRBV20-1	TRBJ2-1	TGCAGTGCTAGAGATGCGAGGAGTCCCAACAATGAGCAGTTCTTC	CSARDARSPNNEQFF
14	.	few	TRBV20-1	TRBJ1-1	TGCAGTGCTAGAGATCCCTTGGCCGGCACTGAAGCTTTCTTT	CSARDPLAGTEAFF
14	.	few	TRBV12-3/TRBV12-4	TRBJ1-1	TGTGCCAGCAGCTACGCCAGTAGGGAGGCTGAAGCTTTCTTT	CASSYASREAEAFF
14	TRBD1	.	TRBV28	TRBJ1-4	TGTGCCAGCAGCCGACAGGGTTGGAATGAAAAACTGTTTTTT	CASSRQGWNEKLFF
15	.	.	TRBV6-2/TRBV6-3	TRBJ2-1	TGTGCCAGCAGCCGGACGGATCCTTCCTACAATGAGCAGTTCTTC	CASSRTDPSYNEQFF
12	.	.	TRBV9	TRBJ1-2	TGTGCCAGCAGCCGACCTTCCTATGGCTACACCTTC	CASSRPSYGYTF
12	.	many	TRBV29-1	TRBJ2-3	TGCAGCGTTGAATCAGGCACAGATACGCAGTATTTT	CSVESGTDTQYF
14	.	few	TRBV5-1	TRBJ1-4	TGCGCCAGCAGCGCCGGGACGTCCCTCGAAAAACTGTTTTTT	CASSAGTSLEKLFF
13	.	few	TRBV29-1	TRBJ1-4	TGCAGCGTTGTAGAGGGGCATAATGAAAAACTGTTTTTT	CSVVEGHNEKLFF
12	.	.	TRBV6-6	TRBJ1-1	TGTGCCAGCAGCTTGACTGCGGGGTTAGCTTTCTTT	CASSLTAGLAFF
15	.	.	TRBV5-1	TRBJ2-3	TGCGCCAGCAGCTTTGTTCCCAGAGGCACAGATACGCAGTATTTT	CASSFVPRGTDTQYF
14	.	.	TRBV7-6	TRBJ1-2	TGTGCCAGCAGCTTAGCCGGGGGTGGCTATGGCTACACCTTC	CASSLAGGGYGYTF
14	.	.	TRBV9	TRBJ2-3	TGTGCCAGCAGCGTAGGTCGGGTTCCAGATACGCAGTATTTT	CASSVGRVPDTQYF
14	.	.	TRBV7-2	TRBJ1-5	TGTGCCAGCAGCCACGATATGAGCTATCAGCCCCAGCATTTT	CASSHDMSYQPQHF
14	.	.	TRBV6-6	TRBJ1-2	TGTGCCAGCAAACCGGAACAGGGTTCCTATGGCTACACCTTC	CASKPEQGSYGYTF
11	TRBD1	.	TRBV29-1	TRBJ2-7	TGCAGCGTTTCGGACAGGTACGAGCAGTACTTC	CSVSDRYEQYF
13	.	few	TRBV5-1	TRBJ1-1	TGCGCCAGCAGTTCTGGACGGGACGGACAAGCTTTCTTT	CASSSGRDGQAFF
14	.	.	TRBV3-1	TRBJ1-5	TGTGCCAGCAGCCGTCGACACGTGGATCAGCCCCAGCATTTT	CASSRRHVDQPQHF
17	.	.	TRBV12-3/TRBV12-4	TRBJ2-2	TGTGCCAGCAGTCCCCGGTGGTTAGCTGTGAACACCGGGGAGCTGTTTTTT	CASSPRWLAVNTGELFF
13	.	many	TRBV6-1	TRBJ1-2	TGTGCCAGCAGTGAAGGTGGTAGTCATGGCTACACCTTC	CASSEGGSHGYTF
16	TRBD1	many	TRBV2	TRBJ1-6	TGTGCCAGCAGTGATGACAGGGGGAAGTATAATTCACCCCTCCACTTT	CASSDDRGKYNSPLHF
14	TRBD1	.	TRBV28	TRBJ1-5	TGTGCCAGCATTTCCGGACAGGGGGATCAGCCCCAGCATTTT	CASISGQGDQPQHF
14	TRBD1	.	TRBV2	TRBJ2-7	TGTGCCAGTCCCGGAGGAGAGGACAGGGAGTTGCAGTACTTC	CASPGGEDRELQYF
14	.	.	TRBV5-1	TRBJ2-1	TGCGCCAGCAGCCGCCTCCGGGACACAAATGAGCAGTTCTTC	CASSRLRDTNEQFF
14	.	few	TRBV11-2	TRBJ2-5	TGTGCCAGCAGCTTAGCGATGAGGGATGGGACCCAGTACTTC	CASSLAMRDGTQYF
14	.	few	TRBV6-2/TRBV6-3	TRBJ2-7	TGTGCCACCTCTTGGAGACGGGATTCCTACGAGCAGTACTTC	CATSWRRDSYEQYF
12	.	.	TRBV29-1	TRBJ1-1	TGCAGCGTTGTCAGGGGTTGGACTGAAGCTTTCTTT	CSVVRGWTEAFF
13	.	few	TRBV7-9	TRBJ1-2	TGTGCCAGCATATCGCCTCTCCTTCTTGGCTACACCTTC	CASISPLLLGYTF
16	TRBD1	.	TRBV29-1	TRBJ2-2	TGCAGCGTTGGGACTCCGGGACAGGGTCTCTCCTTGGAGCTGTTTTTT	CSVGTPGQGLSLELFF